The 21 T cell receptor beta chains given below trace back to one sample, sequenced in a study of T cell repertoires and HLA-DP antigens. These receptors are not linked to any known antigen. The repertoire was sequenced with immunoSEQ multiplex PCR; TCRdb's copy has only in-frame clones and lacks some. The table lists around 90,000 clones, about nine tenths of them singletons. The sample was CD4+ T cells from PBMCs. All receptors come from a man aged 45-65 years in good health and CMV-seronegative.

The chain recombines TRBV27 with TRBJ1-2; unclear D gene. CDR3 length: 14 amino acids. Germline V gene sequence: CDR1 MNHEY, CDR2 SMNVEV (reference sequence). V was cut by 5 bases and J by 3 bases, with 13 bases left in between. DNA of the CDR3: TGTGCCAGCAGTCGTAATACAGAATACTATGGCTACACCTTC. Translating it yields CASSRNTEYYGYTF.

The V gene is TRBV14, the J gene TRBJ2-5, with D unclear. This CDR3 has 11 residues. V was cut by 4 bases and J by 5 bases, with 5 bases left in between. The germline V gene encodes CDR1 SGHDN and CDR2 FVKESK. CDR3 coding DNA: TGTGCCAGCAGCCGGAGCGAGACCCAGTACTTC. This translates into CASSRSETQYF. The whole variable domain, filled in from reference TRBV14 and TRBJ2-5, reads EAGVTQFPSHSVIEKGQTVTLRCDPISGHDNLYWYRRVMGKEIKFLLHFVKESKQDESGMPNNRFLAERTGGTYSTLKVQPAELEDSGVYFCASSRSETQYFGPGTRLLVL.

This clone was seen only once. The chain employs TRBV6-5 and TRBJ2-1; D possibly corresponds to TRBD1 (5 bases). The V end lost 1 base, the J end lost 12 bases, and 13 bases lay between the germline ends. This CDR3 has 13 amino acids. Germline CDR1 and CDR2: MNHEY and SVGAGI. The CDR3 region is CASSYFPGQGQFF. Written as DNA, the CDR3 is TGTGCCAGCAGTTACTTTCCGGGTCAGGGGCAGTTCTTC.

The V and J genes are TRBV28 and TRBJ1-1, with D possibly matching TRBD1 (6 bases). This CDR3 is 16 amino acids long. V gave up 4 bases and J gave up 1 base, with 16 bases separating them. CDR1 MDHEN and CDR2 SYDVKM come from the germline V gene. CDR3 protein: CASSSRGRPPNTEAFF. In DNA, the CDR3 is TGTGCCAGCAGTTCCAGGGGACGGCCGCCGAACACTGAAGCTTTCTTT.

The genes are TRBV11-3 and TRBJ2-7; 10 bases align to TRBD2. V lost 5 bases, J lost 4 bases, and 5 bases stayed unmatched. Germline CDR1 is SGHNT and CDR2 is YENEEA. The CDR3 length is 14 residues. The DNA for the CDR3 is TGTGCCAGCAGCCGTAGCGGGGGGCCGTACGAGCAGTACTTC. Translation gives CASSRSGGPYEQYF. Complete variable domain (other parts from reference TRBV11-3 and TRBJ2-7): EAGVVQSPRYKIIEKKQPVAFWCNPISGHNTLYWYLQNLGQGPELLIRYENEEAVDDSQLPKDRFSAERLKGVDSTLKIQPAELGDSAVYLCASSRSGGPYEQYFGPGTRLTVT.

V gene TRBV30 combines with J gene TRBJ1-3; D might be TRBD1 (5 bases). The germline V gene has CDR1 GTSNPN and CDR2 SVGIG (reference sequence). This CDR3 comprises 14 residues. V lost 5 bases to trimming and J lost 0 bases, with 11 bases between them. The DNA for the CDR3 is TGTGCCTGGGGTGGGACTTCCTCTGGAAACACCATATATTTT. Residues: CAWGGTSSGNTIYF.

J is TRBJ1-3 and V is TRBV19; a weak D match, TRBD1 (6 bases). With 6 bases removed from V and 0 bases from J, the gap between germline ends came to 15 bases. Germline V CDR1 and CDR2: LNHDA, SQIVND (reference sequence). CDR3 length equals 16 residues. DNA for the CDR3: TGTGCCAGTAGGAATCTACGGGACAACTCTGGAAACACCATATATTTT. Protein sequence: CASRNLRDNSGNTIYF.

The V gene is TRBV7-2, the J gene TRBJ2-1; 7 bases align to TRBD1. The germline gives CDR1 SGHTA, CDR2 FQGNSA. The J segment lost 3 bases and the V segment lost 5 bases, leaving 10 bases of the junction unmatched. CDR3 length: 16 residues. Written as DNA, the CDR3 is TGTGCCAGCAGCCTCAGGGACAGTAGACACTACAATGAGCAGTTCTTC. Amino acid sequence: CASSLRDSRHYNEQFF.

The chain couples TRBV4-3 to TRBJ2-3; D not certain. The CDR3 contains 14 residues. Germline CDR1 LGHNA, CDR2 YSLEER. V lost 3 bases and J 6 bases, leaving 13 bases between the germline ends. The CDR3 is CASSQTPRVDTQYF. The CDR3 coding sequence is TGCGCCAGCAGCCAGACCCCACGGGTTGATACGCAGTATTTT.

The CDR3 DNA is TGTGCCAGCAGCCGAGAGCCCAGGTTGAACACAGATACGCAGTATTTT. It translates to CASSREPRLNTDTQYF. The chain links TRBV5-8 to TRBJ2-3; D gene unclear. Germline CDR1 SGHTS, CDR2 YDEGEE. V was cut by 4 bases and J by 2 bases, with 17 bases left in between. This CDR3 spans 16 amino acids.

The sample holds a few counts of this clone. The V call is TRBV30, the J call TRBJ1-5, with 7 bases fitting TRBD1. Germline trimming cut 5 bases from V and 5 bases from J; bases unmatched to any gene: 6. The CDR3 is 13 amino acids. Looked up from germline, CDR1 is GTSNPN and CDR2 is SVGIG (reference sequence). As DNA, the CDR3 is TGTGCCTGGGCGGGGACAGCCGATCAGCCCCAGCATTTT. As protein: CAWAGTADQPQHF.

Comments on this clone: Other nucleotide sequences from this sample produce the same CDR3. The chain joins TRBV5-1 to TRBJ2-1; D is undetermined. Per germline, CDR1 SGHRS and CDR2 YFSETQ. The CDR3 has 13 amino acids. V shed 0 bases and J shed 5 bases, with 6 bases lying between them. CDR3 sequence reads: CASSLGLNNEQFF. CDR3 sequence (DNA): TGCGCCAGCAGCTTGGGACTTAACAATGAGCAGTTCTTC.

In its sample, this clone was seen once. V gene TRBV7-9 combines with J gene TRBJ2-2; a weak D match, TRBD1 (6 bases). Trimming removed 6 bases from V and 6 bases from J, with 11 bases in between. The CDR3 is made up of 13 amino acids. CDR1 is SEHNR and CDR2 is FQNEAQ in the germline V gene (reference sequence). This CDR3 is CASRPTGPGELFF. The CDR3 nucleotides read TGTGCCAGCAGACCTACAGGGCCCGGGGAGCTGTTTTTT.

CDR3 residues: CASSLVGGMNTEAFF. CDR3 bases: TGCGCCAGCAGCTTGGTCGGTGGGATGAACACTGAAGCTTTCTTT. The chain carries TRBV5-1 and TRBJ1-1; D is ambiguous. The germline V gene encodes CDR1 SGHRS and CDR2 YFSETQ. This CDR3 is 15 amino acids long. V gave up 0 bases and J gave up 0 bases, with 9 bases separating them.

V gene TRBV27 combines with J gene TRBJ2-5; tentatively, D is TRBD2 (5 bases). The ends were cut back, 6 bases at V and 5 bases at J, with 22 bases in the middle. The length of the CDR3 is 16 residues. Germline lookup yields CDR1 MNHEY and CDR2 SMNVEV (reference sequence). CDR3 DNA sequence: TGTGCCAGCAGCCTCGCCTTAGCGACTTCGGGGGAGACCCAGTACTTC. It specifies CASSLALATSGETQYF.

This clone appeared once. For the CDR3, the DNA is TGTGCCAGCAGTTACAGGGCGGGGGGGCTCCACAACGAGCAGTACTTC. Its protein product is CASSYRAGGLHNEQYF. The rearrangement uses TRBV6-6 and TRBJ2-7; 9 bases agree with TRBD2. Germline V gene sequence: CDR1 MNHNY, CDR2 SVGAGI (reference sequence). The CDR3 sequence is 16 residues long. J gave up 5 bases and V 2 bases, and 10 bases lay outside the gene matches.

V gene TRBV21-1 combines with J gene TRBJ2-5; the D segment call TRBD2 is taken from the table without a DNA check. TRBV21-1 corresponds to a pseudogene. CDR3 length equals 14 residues. The CDR3, as DNA: TGTGCCAGCAGCAACGACCCGGGTCAAGAGACCCAGCACTTC. Translated, it gives CASSNDPGQETQHF.

The CDR3 DNA reads TGTGCCAGCAGCTGGGGGGGTAGCCGCCCAGGGACCCAGTACTTC. Its protein product is CASSWGGSRPGTQYF. This chain uses TRBV5-8 with TRBJ2-5; 7 nucleotides align to TRBD2. The CDR3 loop spans 15 amino acids. V shed 3 bases, J shed 7 bases, and the junction held 12 bases outside the gene matches. The V gene's germline CDR1 is SGHTS and CDR2 YDEGEE. Based on the CDR3 plus reference TRBV5-8 and TRBJ2-5, the full variable domain is EAGVTQSPTHLIKTRGQQATLRCSPISGHTSVYWYQQALGLGLQFLLWYDEGEERNRGNFPPRFSGRQFPNYSSELNVNALELEDSALYLCASSWGGSRPGTQYFGPGTRLLVL.

This chain uses TRBV9 with TRBJ2-2, with TRBD2 matching over 8 bases. Losses at the gene ends were 4 bases for V and 6 bases for J; bases not matched to a gene: 11. Germline CDR1 reads SGDLS; CDR2 reads YYNGEE. This CDR3 has 16 amino acids. DNA for the CDR3: TGTGCCAGCAGCTCCCGGGGTAGCGGGATCGCCGGGGAGCTGTTTTTT. Translation gives CASSSRGSGIAGELFF.

This clone occurred a few times. This sequence joins TRBV4-1 and TRBJ1-2; D perhaps matches TRBD1 (5 bases). V gave up 2 bases and J gave up 8 bases, with 18 bases separating them. CDR1 and CDR2 from the germline V gene are MGHRA and YSYEKL. The CDR3 has 15 residues. The CDR3 here is CASSQHYTPREGYTF. CDR3 sequence (DNA): TGCGCCAGCAGCCAACATTATACGCCCAGGGAGGGCTACACCTTC.

The rearrangement uses TRBV4-3 and TRBJ2-2, with a possible D match to TRBD1 (7 bases). The ends were cut back, 4 bases at V and 5 bases at J, with 17 bases in the middle. The CDR3 extends over 16 amino acids. Germline V gene data show CDR1 as LGHNA and CDR2 as YSLEER. The CDR3 protein is CASSLGDRAGTGELFF. The CDR3 region has the DNA TGCGCCAGCAGCCTGGGAGACAGGGCGGGGACCGGGGAGCTGTTTTTT.